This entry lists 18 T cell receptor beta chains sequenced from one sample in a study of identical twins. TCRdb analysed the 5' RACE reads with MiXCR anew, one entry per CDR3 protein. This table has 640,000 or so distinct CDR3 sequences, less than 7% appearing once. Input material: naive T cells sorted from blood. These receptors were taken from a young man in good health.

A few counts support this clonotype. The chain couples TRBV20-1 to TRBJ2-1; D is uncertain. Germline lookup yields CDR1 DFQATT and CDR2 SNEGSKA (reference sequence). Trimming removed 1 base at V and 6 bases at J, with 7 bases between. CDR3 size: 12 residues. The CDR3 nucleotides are TGCAGTGCTAGAGTAAACAGCAATGAGCAGTTCTTC. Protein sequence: CSARVNSNEQFF.

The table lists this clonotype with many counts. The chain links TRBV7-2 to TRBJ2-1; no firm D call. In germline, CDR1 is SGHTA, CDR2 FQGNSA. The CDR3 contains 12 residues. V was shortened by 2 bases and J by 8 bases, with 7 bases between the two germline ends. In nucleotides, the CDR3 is TGTGCCAGCAGCTTAATCCAGCATGAGCAGTTCTTC. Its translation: CASSLIQHEQFF.

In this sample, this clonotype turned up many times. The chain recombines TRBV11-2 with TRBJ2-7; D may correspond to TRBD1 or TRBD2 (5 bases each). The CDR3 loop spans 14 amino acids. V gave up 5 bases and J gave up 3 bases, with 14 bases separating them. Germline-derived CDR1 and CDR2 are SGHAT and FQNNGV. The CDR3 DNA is TGTGCCAGCAGCCCCCGGGGCTTGGACTACGAGCAGTACTTC. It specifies CASSPRGLDYEQYF.

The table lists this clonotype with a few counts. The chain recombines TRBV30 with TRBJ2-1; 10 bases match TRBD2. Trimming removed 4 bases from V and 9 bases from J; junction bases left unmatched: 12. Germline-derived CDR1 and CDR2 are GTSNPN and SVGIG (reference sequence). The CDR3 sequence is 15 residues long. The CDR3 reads CAWKVRLAGEAEQFF. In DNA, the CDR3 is TGTGCCTGGAAAGTAAGGCTAGCGGGAGAGGCTGAGCAGTTCTTC.

CDR3 loop: CASGLSTGSVEKLFF. The DNA for the CDR3 is TGTGCTAGTGGTTTGTCGACAGGGTCGGTTGAAAAACTGTTTTTT. This rearrangement joins TRBV12-5 to TRBJ1-4; TRBD1 agrees at 7 bases. Looked up from germline, CDR1 is LGHNT and CDR2 is FRNRAP. Unmatched junction bases numbered 7, after V lost 2 bases and J lost 7 bases. CDR3 size: 15 residues. The full variable domain, rest sourced from reference TRBV12-5 and TRBJ1-4, is DARVTQTPRHKVTEMGQEVTMRCQPILGHNTVFWYRQTMMQGLELLAYFRNRAPLDDSGMPKDRFSAEMPDATLATLKIQPSEPRDSAVYFCASGLSTGSVEKLFFGSGTQLSVL.

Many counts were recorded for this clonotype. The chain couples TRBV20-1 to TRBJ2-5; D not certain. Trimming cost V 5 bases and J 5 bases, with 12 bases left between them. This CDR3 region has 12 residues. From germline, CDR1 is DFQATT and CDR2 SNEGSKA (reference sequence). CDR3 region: CSAPGPVETQYF. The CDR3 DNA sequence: TGCAGTGCTCCGGGCCCAGTTGAGACCCAGTACTTC.

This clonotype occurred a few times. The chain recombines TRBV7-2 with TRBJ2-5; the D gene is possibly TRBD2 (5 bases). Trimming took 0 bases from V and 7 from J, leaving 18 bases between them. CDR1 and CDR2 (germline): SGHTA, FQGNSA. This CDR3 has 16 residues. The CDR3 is CASSLAKLDHPLTQYF. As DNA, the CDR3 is TGTGCCAGCAGCTTAGCTAAACTAGACCACCCGTTGACCCAGTACTTC.

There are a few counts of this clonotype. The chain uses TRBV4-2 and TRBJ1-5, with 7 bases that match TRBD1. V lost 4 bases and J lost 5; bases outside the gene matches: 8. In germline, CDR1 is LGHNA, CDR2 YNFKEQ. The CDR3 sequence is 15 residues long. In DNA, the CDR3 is TGTGCCAGCAGCCGAGGGGGCCAAGTGGATCAGCCCCAGCATTTT. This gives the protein CASSRGGQVDQPQHF.

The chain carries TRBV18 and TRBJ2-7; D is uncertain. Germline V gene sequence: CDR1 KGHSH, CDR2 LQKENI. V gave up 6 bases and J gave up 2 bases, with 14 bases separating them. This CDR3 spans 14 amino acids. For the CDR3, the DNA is TGTGCCAGCTCGCCAACTCCCGATACCTACGAGCAGTACTTC. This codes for CASSPTPDTYEQYF.

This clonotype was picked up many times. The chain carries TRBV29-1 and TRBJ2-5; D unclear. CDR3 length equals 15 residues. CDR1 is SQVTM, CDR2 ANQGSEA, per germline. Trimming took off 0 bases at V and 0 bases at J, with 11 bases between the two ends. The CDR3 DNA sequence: TGCAGCGTTGAAGAGGCCGGTTCGTACCAAGAGACCCAGTACTTC. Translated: CSVEEAGSYQETQYF.

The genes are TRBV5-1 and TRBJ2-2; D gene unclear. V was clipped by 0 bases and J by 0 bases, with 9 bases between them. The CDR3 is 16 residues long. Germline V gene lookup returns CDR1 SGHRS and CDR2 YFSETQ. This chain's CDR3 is CASSLVADANTGELFF. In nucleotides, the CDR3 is TGCGCCAGCAGCTTGGTGGCGGACGCGAACACCGGGGAGCTGTTTTTT.

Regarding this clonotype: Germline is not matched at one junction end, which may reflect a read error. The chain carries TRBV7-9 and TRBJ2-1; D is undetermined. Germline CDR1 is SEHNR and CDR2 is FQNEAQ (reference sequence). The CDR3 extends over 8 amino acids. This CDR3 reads CASTPGDF. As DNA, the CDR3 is TGTGCCAGCACCCCGGGCGACTTC.

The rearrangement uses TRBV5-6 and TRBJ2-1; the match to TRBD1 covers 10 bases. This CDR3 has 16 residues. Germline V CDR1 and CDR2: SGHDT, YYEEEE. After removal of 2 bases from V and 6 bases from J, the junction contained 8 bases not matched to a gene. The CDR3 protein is CASSLPTGGSPNEQFF. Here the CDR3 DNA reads TGTGCCAGCAGCTTACCGACAGGGGGCTCGCCCAATGAGCAGTTCTTC. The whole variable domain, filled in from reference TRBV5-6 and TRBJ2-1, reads DAGVTQSPTHLIKTRGQQVTLRCSPKSGHDTVSWYQQALGQGPQFIFQYYEEEERQRGNFPDRFSGHQFPNYSSELNVNALLLGDSALYLCASSLPTGGSPNEQFFGPGTRLTVL.

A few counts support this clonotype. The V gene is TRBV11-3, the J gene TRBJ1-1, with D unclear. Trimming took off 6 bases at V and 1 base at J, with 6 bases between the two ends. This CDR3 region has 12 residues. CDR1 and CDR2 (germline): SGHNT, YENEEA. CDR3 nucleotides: TGTGCCAGCAGACCGAGGAACACTGAAGCTTTCTTT. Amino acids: CASRPRNTEAFF. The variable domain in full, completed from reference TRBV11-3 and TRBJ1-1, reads EAGVVQSPRYKIIEKKQPVAFWCNPISGHNTLYWYLQNLGQGPELLIRYENEEAVDDSQLPKDRFSAERLKGVDSTLKIQPAELGDSAVYLCASRPRNTEAFFGQGTRLTVV.

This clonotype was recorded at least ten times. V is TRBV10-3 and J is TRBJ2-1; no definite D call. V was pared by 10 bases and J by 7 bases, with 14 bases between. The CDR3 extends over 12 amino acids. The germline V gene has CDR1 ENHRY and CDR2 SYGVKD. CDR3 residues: CATSGLGNEQFF. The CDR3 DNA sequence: TGTGCCACCTCCGGGTTAGGGAATGAGCAGTTCTTC.

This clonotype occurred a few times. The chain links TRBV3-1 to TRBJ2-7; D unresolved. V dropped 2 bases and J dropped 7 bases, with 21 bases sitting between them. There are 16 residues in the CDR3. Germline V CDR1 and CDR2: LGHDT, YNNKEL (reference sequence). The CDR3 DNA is TGTGCCAGCAGCCAATCTGTTGAGATTTCAGAAAGGGAGCAGTACTTC. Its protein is CASSQSVEISEREQYF.

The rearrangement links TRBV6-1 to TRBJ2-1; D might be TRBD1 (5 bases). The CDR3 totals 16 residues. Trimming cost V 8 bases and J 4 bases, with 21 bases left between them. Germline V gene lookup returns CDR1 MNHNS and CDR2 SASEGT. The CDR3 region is CASDSSVSIPYNEQFF. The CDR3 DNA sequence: TGTGCCAGCGACAGTTCCGTCTCTATACCGTACAATGAGCAGTTCTTC.

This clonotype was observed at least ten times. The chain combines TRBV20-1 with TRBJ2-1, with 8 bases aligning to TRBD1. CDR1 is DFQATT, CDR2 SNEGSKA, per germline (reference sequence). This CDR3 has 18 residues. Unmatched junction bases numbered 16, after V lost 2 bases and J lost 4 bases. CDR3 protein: CSARTPSDSGQDYNEQFF. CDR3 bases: TGCAGTGCTAGAACCCCGTCGGATTCGGGACAGGATTACAATGAGCAGTTCTTC.